This is a list of T cell receptor beta chains from one sample in a study of T cell responses to AZD1222 COVID-19 vaccine. Using immunoSEQ multiplex PCR, the repertoire was profiled, and TCRdb retains in-frame clones only, with some absent. The repertoire holds more than 100,000 clones, roughly 88% seen once, with around 4.8% in the top ten. The sequenced sample was peripheral blood, obtained on day 0 of AZD1222 vaccination. Source of these receptors: an adult in good health. CDR3s include the opening cysteine and the closing phenylalanine or tryptophan. D genes are given only for firm matches. The size field is filled for only some rows; it gives once, few, many or a size class.

>NA|TRBV28|NA|TRBJ2-1
CASSPWGGAVYNEQFF
TGTGCCAGCAGTCCCTGGGGGGGGGCGGTCTACAATGAGCAGTTCTTC
>TRBD2|TRBV10-3|NA|TRBJ2-7
CAIKGGLAGPWEQYF
TGTGCCATCAAAGGTGGATTAGCGGGGCCGTGGGAGCAGTACTTC
>NA|TRBV6-4|NA|TRBJ1-1
CASSEGPGFNTEAFF
TGTGCCAGCAGTGAAGGGCCAGGGTTTAACACTGAAGCTTTCTTT
>NA|TRBV3-1/TRBV3-2|NA|TRBJ1-5
CASRPHGGGYSNQPQHF
TGTGCCAGCAGACCTCATGGCGGGGGTTATAGCAATCAGCCCCAGCATTTT
>NA|TRBV5-1|NA|TRBJ2-1
CASSLYPNEQFF
TGCGCCAGCAGCTTGTATCCGAATGAGCAGTTCTTC
>TRBD1|TRBV5-1|NA|TRBJ1-6
CASSLAQGASPLHF
TGCGCCAGCAGCTTGGCCCAGGGGGCATCACCCCTCCACTTT
>TRBD1|TRBV6-5|NA|TRBJ2-7
CASSYSTGFLVEQYF
TGTGCCAGCAGTTACTCGACAGGGTTTCTTGTCGAGCAGTACTTC
>TRBD1|TRBV2|NA|TRBJ2-2
CASMGTGGPRELFF
TGTGCCAGCATGGGGACAGGGGGCCCTAGGGAGCTGTTTTTT
>TRBD2|TRBV4-2|NA|TRBJ2-1
CASSQVAGGGSYNEQFF
TGTGCCAGCAGCCAAGTTGCGGGCGGGGGATCCTACAATGAGCAGTTCTTC
>NA|TRBV6-5|few|TRBJ2-1
CASRRNYNEQFF
TGTGCCAGCAGGAGGAACTACAATGAGCAGTTCTTC
>NA|TRBV3-1/TRBV3-2|NA|TRBJ2-1
CASSQDRGLGYYNEQFF
TGTGCCAGCAGCCAAGATCGTGGGCTGGGGTACTACAATGAGCAGTTCTTC
>NA|TRBV9|NA|TRBJ2-3
CASSVGGGGTDTQYF
TGTGCCAGCAGCGTAGGGGGCGGGGGCACAGATACGCAGTATTTT
>TRBD1|TRBV7-2|NA|TRBJ1-5
CASSSGGRSNQPQHF
TGTGCCAGCAGCTCAGGGGGCAGAAGCAATCAGCCCCAGCATTTT
>NA|TRBV6-4|NA|TRBJ1-1
CASSDGVDGGTEAFF
TGTGCCAGCAGTGACGGGGTGGACGGGGGCACTGAAGCTTTCTTT
>TRBD1|TRBV18|NA|TRBJ2-7
CASSPTGTGGYEQYF
TGTGCCAGCTCACCAACCGGGACAGGGGGCTACGAGCAGTACTTC
>NA|TRBV7-3|NA|TRBJ2-1
CASTQSSLWGFSGNEQFF
TGTGCCAGCACCCAATCGTCCCTCTGGGGGTTCTCGGGCAATGAGCAGTTCTTC
>TRBD1|TRBV28|NA|TRBJ2-6
CASRTTGGGPSGANVLTF
TGTGCCAGCAGGACGACAGGGGGAGGGCCCTCTGGGGCCAACGTCCTGACTTTC
>NA|TRBV30|NA|TRBJ2-1
CACDGPFYNEQFF
TGTGCCTGCGACGGACCCTTCTACAATGAGCAGTTCTTC
>TRBD1|TRBV28|NA|TRBJ1-1
CASSTPGTGSTEAFF
TGTGCCAGCAGCACCCCCGGGACAGGGTCCACTGAAGCTTTCTTT
>TRBD1|TRBV9|NA|TRBJ1-4
CASSAEGQRNEKLFF
TGTGCCAGCAGCGCCGAGGGACAGCGCAATGAAAAACTGTTTTTT
>NA|TRBV19|once|TRBJ2-4
CASSRGAGVLAKNIQYF
TGTGCCAGTAGCCGGGGGGCAGGAGTACTAGCCAAAAACATTCAGTACTTC
>NA|TRBV11-3|NA|TRBJ2-5
CASSRGPLETQYF
TGTGCCAGCAGCCGGGGACCACTAGAGACCCAGTACTTC
>TRBD1|TRBV6-2/TRBV6-3|once|TRBJ2-3
CASSLIPGQGTDTQYF
TGTGCCAGCAGTTTGATCCCGGGACAGGGCACAGATACGCAGTATTTT
>NA|TRBV5-1|NA|TRBJ2-4
CASSLAGQGNIQYF
TGCGCCAGCAGCTTGGCGGGCCAGGGAAACATTCAGTACTTC
>NA|TRBV18|few|TRBJ2-7
CASSRERGLPLYEQYF
TGTGCCAGCTCCCGCGAGCGAGGGCTACCTCTCTACGAGCAGTACTTC
>NA|TRBV9|NA|TRBJ2-5
CASSQGGSYQETQYF
TGTGCCAGCAGCCAAGGGGGATCGTACCAAGAGACCCAGTACTTC
>TRBD2|TRBV11-2|NA|TRBJ2-1
CASSLTLAGGRNEQFF
TGTGCCAGCAGCTTAACCCTAGCGGGGGGTAGGAATGAGCAGTTCTTC
>NA|TRBV7-3|NA|TRBJ1-1
CASSFSLNTEAFF
TGTGCCAGCAGCTTCAGTTTGAACACTGAAGCTTTCTTT
>NA|TRBV28|NA|TRBJ1-5
CASIPEGANSNQPQHF
TGTGCCAGCATCCCGGAAGGGGCTAATAGCAATCAGCCCCAGCATTTT
>NA|TRBV15|NA|TRBJ2-2
CATSRDLPTYTGELFF
TGTGCCACCAGCAGAGATCTTCCTACCTACACCGGGGAGCTGTTTTTT
>NA|TRBV4-3|NA|TRBJ2-2
CASSQDMTNTGELFF
TGCGCCAGCAGCCAAGATATGACAAACACCGGGGAGCTGTTTTTT
>TRBD1|TRBV6-5|NA|TRBJ1-2
CASSQGGLSGYTF
TGTGCCAGCAGCCAAGGGGGCCTTTCGGGCTACACCTTC
>NA|TRBV6-5|NA|TRBJ1-2
CASSYSRDTGYTF
TGTGCCAGCAGTTACTCCCGAGATACGGGCTACACCTTC
>TRBD1|TRBV5-5|NA|TRBJ1-5
CASSWDRTLADQPQHF
TGTGCCAGCAGCTGGGACAGAACTTTAGCCGATCAGCCCCAGCATTTT
>NA|TRBV10-2|NA|TRBJ1-1
CARTLKRNTEAFF
TGCGCCAGGACACTAAAGAGGAACACTGAAGCTTTCTTT
>NA|TRBV28|NA|TRBJ2-3
CATGLQGLAYTDTQYF
TGTGCCACCGGACTCCAGGGACTCGCCTACACAGATACGCAGTATTTT
>NA|TRBV19|few|TRBJ1-5
CASSIRGTENQPQHF
TGTGCCAGTAGTATCCGTGGGACTGAGAATCAGCCCCAGCATTTT